This TCR beta chain was profiled in a study of technical replicates of blood from several donors. The V end lost 1 base, the J end lost 1 base, and 17 bases lay between the germline ends. The CDR3 is 18 residues long. Germline CDR1 and CDR2: SGHNT and YYREEE (reference sequence). Generated by immunoSEQ multiplex PCR, the TCRdb table keeps only in-frame clones and is missing some. The table includes roughly 100,000 clones, about 95% detected once. The gene calls are TRBV5-4 and TRBJ2-2; tentative D call: TRBD2 (5 bases). Sequencing was done on a sample of T cells isolated from PBMCs. The sequence derives from a human donor in good health. CDR3 sequence (DNA): TGTGCCAGCAGCTTGAATTGGGGATATGGACTGAACACCGGGGAGCTGTTTTTT. Its translation is CASSLNWGYGLNTGELFF.